This TCR beta chain derives from a study of identical twins (dated by TCRdb to the mid-2010s). Describing the broader study: The study deep-sequenced TCR alpha and beta repertoires from monozygotic twins, unrelated adults of various ages and cord blood to test whether fetal clonotypes persist. To rule out contamination, replicate twin experiments were performed at different times with different library preparation protocols. The full study reports these points: Because the same donors could not be followed over many years, the conclusions depended on cross-sectional statistical analysis. Compared with coincidental sharing between unrelated individuals, an excess of low generation-probability sequences was observed among out-of-frame TCR alpha sequences shared between twins. In monozygotic twins, out-of-frame TCR alpha sharing was systematically underestimated by recombination models, although the models agreed with sharing between unrelated individuals. In beta out-of-frame sequences, excess twin sharing was weaker, because having fewer shared sequences lowered the signal-to-noise ratio. Zero-insertion analyses could be partly confounded by invariant T cells such as MAIT and iNKT, although diverse VJ usage argued against such confounding for most clonotypes. Fewer insertions were carried by abundant cord blood beta clonotypes, a similar but weaker trend appeared in young adult naive repertoires, and no such trend appeared in memory repertoires.

Every donor in the study was a healthy Caucasian. Three pairs of female monozygotic twins, all aged roughly 18 to 29 years, made up the twin cohort. Positive isolation kits from Invitrogen were used to isolate CD4+ and CD8+ T cell populations. The method behind the library was 5' RACE. Sequenced using an Illumina HiSeq 2000. Template switching added a universal primer binding site, and the final cDNA carried a unique molecular identifier that allowed TCR cDNA molecules to be counted accurately. Specific primers in the conserved constant-segment region were used to synthesize first-strand cDNA for TCR alpha and beta chains. To control for contamination, each cDNA library was double barcoded with a SMART-Mk sample barcode plus Illumina barcodes. TruSeq adapter sequences, together with Illumina sample barcodes, were added in two successive PCR steps. The TCR alpha and beta cDNA libraries were sequenced on the Illumina HiSeq platform using custom primers. The paper's processing steps were these. MiGEC processed the raw reads to extract unique molecular identifiers, while MiXCR was used to determine the CDR3 positions. For each individual, recombination models were inferred using an EM algorithm with the repgenHMM and IGoR tools. The analysis of shared clonotypes was done with the tcR package in R, with sharing normalized by the product of cloneset sizes. Out-of-frame nonproductive sequences were analyzed to study raw recombination free of thymic and clonal selection effects. The public reads were reprocessed in TCRdb via fastp at Q25 and MiXCR, keeping in-frame beta chains. For every CDR3 protein sequence, its rows merge into one entry that carries the most common genes and DNA. The V and J calls and clone size are TCRdb's, not the authors'. The sample table shows around 500,000 distinct CDR3 sequences, and 14% are seen once. The ten largest clones represent 0.5% to 0.65% of the sample.

This clonotype occurred a few times. The specificity of this receptor is unknown. Base qualities are missing; no much larger clone stands one base away. Trimming costs V 1 base and J 8 bases, and their ends lie 12 bases apart. The CDR3 measures 13 amino acids from cysteine to phenylalanine. Here the CDR3 DNA is all that survives: 39 bases in frame from base 1. The germline V gene specifies SGHRS as CDR1 and YFSETQ as CDR2. This same sample was also part of a study on yellow fever vaccine responses in identical twins. The second publication reports: The T cell response to vaccination in identical twins was reported by the authors to appear partly convergent and partly personalized. Focusing on identical twins, the study followed the T cell clones that responded to the vaccine, and did so with precision.

Specimen: CD4+ T cells sorted from blood. Recombination connected TRBV5-1 to TRBJ1-2; the D gene cannot be named for sure. The TCR sequence derives from a woman aged 18-29 years in good health. The CDR3 reads CASSLMGDRGYTF. The nucleotide sequence is TGCGCCAGCAGCTTGATGGGAGACCGGGGCTACACCTTC.